This T cell receptor (beta chain) was documented in a study of T cells in Graves' hyperthyroidism and ophthalmopathy. V trimming: 6 bases; J trimming: 4 bases; junction bases outside the gene matches: 19. There are 18 residues in the CDR3. Germline V gene sequence: CDR1 MDHEN, CDR2 SYDVKM. Notes on this clonotype: Its antigen is as yet unknown.

Researchers took RNA transcripts and amplified the TCR beta CDR3 regions from them. An initial round of RT-PCR targeting the TCR CDR3 relied on the HTBI primer set. From the multiplex PCR reads, TCRdb called clonotypes with MiXCR, one entry per CDR3 protein. Among 490,000 or so distinct CDR3 sequences listed, 15% to 20% were seen once. Exclusions: uncontrolled infection, other autoimmune disease, pregnancy, lactation. General observations from the study: The model forecast ophthalmopathy, anticipating it by a median around 6.4 months before onset. Blood samples included most of the expanded thyroid clonotypes exceeding 0.001.

The clonotype originates from a woman in her thirties with Graves' ophthalmopathy. This chain links TRBV28 with TRBJ2-7, with TRBD1 matching 9 bases. The source material was blood. CDR3 amino acids: CASSAGISQGARTYEQYF. For the CDR3, the DNA is TGTGCCAGCAGCGCGGGAATATCACAGGGGGCGCGAACATACGAGCAGTACTTC.